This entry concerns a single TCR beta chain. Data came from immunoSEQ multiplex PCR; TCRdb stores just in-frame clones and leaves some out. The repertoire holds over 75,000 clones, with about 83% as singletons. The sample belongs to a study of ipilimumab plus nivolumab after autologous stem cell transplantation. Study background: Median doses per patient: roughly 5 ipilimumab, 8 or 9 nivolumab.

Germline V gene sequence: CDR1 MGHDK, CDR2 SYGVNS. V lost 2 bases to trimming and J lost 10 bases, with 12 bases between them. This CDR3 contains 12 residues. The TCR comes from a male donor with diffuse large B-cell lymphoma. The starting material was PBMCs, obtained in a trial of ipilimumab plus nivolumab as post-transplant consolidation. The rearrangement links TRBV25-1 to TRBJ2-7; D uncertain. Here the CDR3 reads CASSEERRAQYF. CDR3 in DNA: TGTGCCAGCAGTGAAGAACGCCGGGCCCAGTACTTC.